The table lists the clone carrying this TCR beta chain with a count of one. The table came from immunoSEQ multiplex PCR; TCRdb's copy has only in-frame clones and leaves some out. The profile shows about 53,000 clones, roughly nine tenths of them singletons. These data belong to a study of control samples from healthy donors and cancer patients. V was shortened by 2 bases and J by 2 bases, with 13 bases between the two germline ends. The CDR3 is 15 residues long. Germline V gives CDR1 SGHVS, CDR2 FNYEAQ. The receptor comes from a man aged 55 to 70 with head and neck cancer. The chain recombines TRBV7-6 with TRBJ2-7; TRBD2 might be the D (6 bases). The sample was PBMCs. The CDR3 spells CASSLTAGGTYEQYF. In DNA, the CDR3 is TGTGCCAGCAGCTTAACAGCAGGCGGGACCTACGAGCAGTACTTC.